Below are 13 T cell receptor beta chains sequenced from a single sample in a study of OX40 agonist ivuxolimab in advanced cancers. Measured with immunoSEQ multiplex PCR; TCRdb has only the in-frame clones, and not every one. The sample holds 50,000 or so clones, more than 80% seen once. The specimen was CD4+ or CD8+ T cells sorted from blood, collected in a trial of the OX40 agonist ivuxolimab. These receptors were collected from an adult with an advanced solid tumor such as melanoma, head and neck, liver or kidney cancer.

The genes are TRBV6-5 and TRBJ2-7; D not certain. V shed 5 bases and J shed 4 bases, with 18 bases lying between them. CDR3 length: 15 residues. In germline, CDR1 is MNHEY, CDR2 SVGAGI. The CDR3 nucleotides read TGTGCCAGCAGTCTCGCCTCACAGAAAGCTTACGAGCAGTACTTC. Its protein is CASSLASQKAYEQYF.

The J gene is TRBJ1-2, the V gene TRBV11-3, with D possibly being TRBD1 (5 bases). CDR1 is SGHNT and CDR2 is YENEEA in the germline V gene. V lost 4 bases, J lost 5 bases, and 11 bases lay in between. CDR3 length: 13 residues. The CDR3 DNA reads TGTGCCAGCAGCTCGACAGAAGAATATGGCTACACCTTC. It yields the protein CASSSTEEYGYTF.

This rearrangement joins TRBV2 to TRBJ1-6; perhaps TRBD1 as D (6 bases). The ends were cut back, 9 bases at V and 6 bases at J, with 12 bases in the middle. CDR3 size: 13 residues. Per germline, CDR1 SNHLY and CDR2 FYNNEI. CDR3 nucleotide sequence: TGTGCCAGGGCCAGGGGAGGTAATTCACCCCTCCACTTT. Amino acid sequence: CARARGGNSPLHF.

This chain joins TRBV28 and TRBJ2-1, with 7 bases matching TRBD2. The trim removed 4 bases at V and 3 bases at J, leaving 6 bases unmatched. CDR1 and CDR2 from the germline V gene are MDHEN and SYDVKM. The CDR3 extends over 15 amino acids. The CDR3 loop is CASSSERGFYNEQFF. DNA for the CDR3: TGTGCCAGCAGTTCCGAGCGGGGCTTCTACAATGAGCAGTTCTTC.

The chain has TRBV19 and TRBJ2-1; TRBD1 agrees at 7 bases. V was pared by 4 bases and J by 1 base, with 4 bases of the junction left unmatched. Germline CDR1 and CDR2: LNHDA and SQIVND (reference sequence). The CDR3 extends over 15 amino acids. The CDR3 DNA reads as TGTGCCAGTAGTAATCCAGGGGGTTCCTACAATGAGCAGTTCTTC. This translates into CASSNPGGSYNEQFF. Together with reference TRBV19 and TRBJ2-1, the CDR3 gives the full variable domain: DGGITQSPKYLFRKEGQNVTLSCEQNLNHDAMYWYRQDPGQGLRLIYYSQIVNDFQKGDIAEGYSVSREKKESFPLTVTSAQKNPTAFYLCASSNPGGSYNEQFFGPGTRLTVL.

The chain joins TRBV18 to TRBJ2-5, with 9 bases fitting TRBD2. Losses at the gene ends were 4 bases for V and 5 bases for J; bases not matched to a gene: 11. This CDR3 spans 16 amino acids. Germline values: CDR1 KGHSH, CDR2 LQKENI. The CDR3 reads CASSRPSGVGGETQYF. Here the CDR3 DNA reads TGTGCCAGCTCACGTCCTAGCGGGGTCGGTGGTGAGACCCAGTACTTC.

The V and J genes are TRBV7-6 and TRBJ2-5, with a weak D call TRBD2 (6 bases). Between the trimmed V and J ends, which lost 5 bases and 4 bases, there was a span of 11 bases. The CDR3 is 13 amino acids. The germline CDR1 and CDR2 sequences are SGHVS and FNYEAQ. This CDR3 is CASSEAGSETQYF. As DNA, the CDR3 is TGTGCCAGCAGCGAGGCGGGGTCAGAGACCCAGTACTTC. Based on the CDR3 plus reference TRBV7-6 and TRBJ2-5, the full variable domain is GAGVSQSPRYKVTKRGQDVALRCDPISGHVSLYWYRQALGQGPEFLTYFNYEAQQDKSGLPNDRFSAERPEGSISTLTIQRTEQRDSAMYRCASSEAGSETQYFGPGTRLLVL.

The genes are TRBV5-5 and TRBJ2-7, with D perhaps TRBD1 (6 bases). With 7 bases removed from V and 2 bases from J, the gap between germline ends came to 16 bases. The length of the CDR3 is 14 residues. The germline V gene has CDR1 SGHKS and CDR2 YYEKEE (reference sequence). The CDR3 DNA follows: TGTGCCAGCGGTCAGGGACAAAGACCCTACGAGCAGTACTTC. Translation gives CASGQGQRPYEQYF.

The rearrangement uses TRBV5-1 and TRBJ2-5; 7 bases agree with TRBD2. This CDR3 is 14 amino acids long. Unmatched junction bases numbered 8, after V lost 4 bases and J lost 5 bases. CDR1 SGHRS and CDR2 YFSETQ come from the germline V gene. In nucleotides, the CDR3 is TGCGCCAGCAGCCTGGGAGGGGTTGGGGAGACCCAGTACTTC. This sequence encodes CASSLGGVGETQYF.

This chain connects TRBV4-2 to TRBJ2-6, with 14 bases identical to TRBD2. V trimming: 3 bases; J trimming: 0 bases; junction bases outside the gene matches: 13. The CDR3 has 22 residues. Germline CDR1 LGHNA, CDR2 YNFKEQ. The CDR3, as DNA: TGTGCCAGCAGCCAGTATACCGGGACTAGCGGGGGCCCTAGCTCTGGGGCCAACGTCCTGACTTTC. Amino acids: CASSQYTGTSGGPSSGANVLTF.

This clone was detected once. The chain recombines TRBV10-3 with TRBJ2-3, with a weak D call TRBD1 (6 bases). V lost 10 bases and J lost 1, with 12 bases in between. CDR1 is ENHRY, CDR2 SYGVKD, per germline. CDR3 length: 13 amino acids. The CDR3 protein is CATMDSRTDTQYF. The CDR3 region has the DNA TGTGCCACTATGGACAGCCGCACAGATACGCAGTATTTT.

Only one count was recorded for this clone. The chain combines TRBV6-1 with TRBJ2-5; D remains unclear. The length of the CDR3 is 15 residues. CDR1 and CDR2 from the germline V gene are MNHNS and SASEGT. The ends were cut back, 2 bases at V and 1 base at J, with 11 bases in the middle. CDR3 nucleotide sequence: TGTGCCAGCAGTGAATACAGCATCCTCCAAGAGACCCAGTACTTC. It specifies CASSEYSILQETQYF.

The chain links TRBV10-1 to TRBJ2-3; D unresolved. Trimming stripped 2 bases from V and 0 bases from J, with 0 bases between. This CDR3 is built from 12 residues. CDR1 and CDR2 (germline): WNHNN, SYGVQD (reference sequence). CDR3 bases: TGCGCCAGCAGTGAGAGCACAGATACGCAGTATTTT. Translation gives CASSESTDTQYF.